These 7 T cell receptor beta chains were sequenced from one sample in a study of CD8 T cells in Susac syndrome. Random hexamers were used to reverse transcribe roughly 0.45 to 1 ug of RNA. TCRdb re-called the immunoSEQ multiplex PCR reads with MiXCR, one entry per CDR3 protein. The table shows about 70,000 distinct CDR3 sequences, with nearly 96% occurring only once. What was sequenced was CD4+ T cells from PBMCs. These receptors were taken from a human donor with multiple sclerosis.

This sequence joins TRBV3-1 and TRBJ1-2; D is ambiguous. Germline V gene sequence: CDR1 LGHDT, CDR2 YNNKEL (reference sequence). V was cut by 1 base and J by 9 bases, with 6 bases left in between. CDR3 length: 11 residues. CDR3 protein: CASSQVSSYTF. CDR3 nucleotide sequence: TGTGCCAGCAGCCAAGTTAGTAGCTACACCTTC.

This rearrangement joins TRBV30 to TRBJ2-3; 8 bases fit TRBD2. The length of the CDR3 is 19 residues. CDR1 GTSNPN and CDR2 SVGIG come from the germline V gene (reference sequence). V trimming: 5 bases; J trimming: 0 bases; junction bases outside the gene matches: 19. The CDR3 nucleotides are TGTGCCTGGCCCAGTAGAAAGGGCGGGGGGCCCCAGAGCACAGATACGCAGTATTTT. Protein product: CAWPSRKGGGPQSTDTQYF.

The CDR3 is CAIHFELLGYEQYF. CDR3 in DNA: TGTGCCATACACTTCGAGCTACTCGGCTACGAGCAGTACTTC. The rearrangement links TRBV7-9 to TRBJ2-7; D remains ambiguous. The CDR3 has 14 amino acids. V dropped 10 bases and J dropped 3 bases, with 19 bases sitting between them. Germline values: CDR1 SEHNR, CDR2 FQNEAQ (reference sequence).

This chain uses TRBV5-6 with TRBJ2-5; TRBD1 agrees at 8 bases. Per germline, CDR1 SGHDT and CDR2 YYEEEE. The V gene end was trimmed by 1 base and the J gene end by 7 bases; junction bases not matched to a gene: 6. The CDR3 is 14 amino acids. CDR3 DNA: TGTGCCAGCAGCTTGAGGAGACAGGGGTGGACCCAGTACTTC. Its translation is CASSLRRQGWTQYF.

J is TRBJ2-1 and V is TRBV12-3 or TRBV12-4, with D possibly TRBD1 on 5 matching bases. This CDR3 spans 15 amino acids. Trimming pared 4 bases from V and 2 bases from J, leaving 12 bases between. The CDR3 DNA is TGTGCCAGCAGTTACCAGGGATCGGCCTACAATGAGCAGTTCTTC. This codes for CASSYQGSAYNEQFF.

The chain combines TRBV11-2 with TRBJ1-2, with D uncertain. Germline V gene data show CDR1 as SGHAT and CDR2 as FQNNGV. The CDR3 is 16 residues long. V dropped 5 bases and J dropped 4 bases, with 20 bases sitting between them. The CDR3, as DNA: TGTGCCAGCAGCCCGGTGTCCGGGCGTCGGTTCTATGGCTACACCTTC. It codes for CASSPVSGRRFYGYTF. Full variable domain (remainder filled in from reference TRBV11-2 and TRBJ1-2): EAGVAQSPRYKIIEKRQSVAFWCNPISGHATLYWYQQILGQGPKLLIQFQNNGVVDDSQLPKDRFSAERLKGVDSTLKIQPAKLEDSAVYLCASSPVSGRRFYGYTFGSGTRLTVV.

The chain couples TRBV6-5 to TRBJ2-5; TRBD2 matches at 7 bases. From germline, CDR1 is MNHEY and CDR2 SVGAGI. The CDR3 is 15 residues long. The V gene end was trimmed by 0 bases and the J gene end by 5 bases; junction bases not matched to a gene: 6. The CDR3 here is CASSYSQEGGETQYF. The CDR3 nucleotides read TGTGCCAGCAGTTACTCGCAGGAGGGAGGGGAGACCCAGTACTTC.